Listed here are 5 T cell receptor beta chains from one sample, sequenced in a study of OX40 agonist ivuxolimab in advanced cancers. Libraries were constructed by the immunoSEQ multiplex PCR assay. TCRdb re-hosts the immuneACCESS table, in-frame sequences only. Its copies lack some clones; in the studies checked, an unresolved V gene accounts for under half of them, and the cause for the rest is not known. Recorded for this sample are nearly 8,000 clones; 79% of them occurred a single time. The ten largest clones add up to about 37% of the sample. Here the sequenced sample was CD4+ or CD8+ T cells sorted from blood, taken in a trial of the OX40 agonist ivuxolimab. These receptors originate from an adult with an advanced solid tumor such as melanoma, head and neck, liver or kidney cancer.

CDR3 nucleotides: TGTGCCAGCAGCTTAGGATACGGCAGGGGAACCTACGAGCAGTACTTC. Amino acid sequence: CASSLGYGRGTYEQYF. The chain employs TRBV11-2 and TRBJ2-7; D is perhaps TRBD1 (6 bases). Trimming shortened V by 1 base and J by 2 bases, and 15 bases separated the two germline ends. CDR3 size: 16 residues. Germline V gives CDR1 SGHAT, CDR2 FQNNGV.

The rearrangement uses TRBV5-6 and TRBJ1-1; D is uncertain. This CDR3 has 16 residues. Germline CDR1 reads SGHDT; CDR2 reads YYEEEE. Trimming stripped 4 bases from V and 0 bases from J, with 16 bases between. CDR3 amino acids: CASSPPNDWLNTEAFF. CDR3 DNA sequence: TGTGCCAGCAGCCCGCCCAACGACTGGTTGAACACTGAAGCTTTCTTT.

V usage is TRBV7-9 and J usage is TRBJ2-7; TRBD1 matches 10 bases. The junction had 1 base not matched to a gene; V was cut back by 3 bases and J by 5 bases. CDR1 and CDR2 (germline): SEHNR, FQNEAQ (reference sequence). The CDR3 length is 13 residues. The DNA of the CDR3 is TGTGCCAGCAGCTTCGGGACAGGGGACGAGCAGTACTTC. Translated: CASSFGTGDEQYF.

V and J are TRBV30 and TRBJ2-2; no firm D call. Per the germline V gene, CDR1 is GTSNPN and CDR2 is SVGIG (reference sequence). The CDR3 has 14 residues. Trimming took 0 bases from V and 2 from J, leaving 7 bases between them. DNA of the CDR3: TGTGCCTGGAGTGTATTAGGAAACACCGGGGAGCTGTTTTTT. Protein: CAWSVLGNTGELFF.

The chain uses TRBV5-4 and TRBJ2-7; possibly TRBD1 for D (5 bases). The germline CDR1 and CDR2 sequences are SGHNT and YYREEE (reference sequence). The CDR3 consists of 14 residues. V was trimmed by 2 bases and J by 5 bases, leaving 14 bases between them. The CDR3 protein is CASSLTEDINEQYF. The CDR3, as DNA: TGTGCCAGCAGCTTAACAGAGGACATAAACGAGCAGTACTTC.